This T cell receptor beta chain was obtained from a study of blood T cell repertoires in COVID-19. Across the study: COVID-19 samples from acute and convalescent phases originated in the United States, Italy and Spain. Sources were T cells, B-cell-depleted T cells, or PBMCs; the material itself was cDNA or gDNA.

Authors' analysis steps: The authors estimated nucleated cell counts from reference gene primer amplification. Some clones are missing from TCRdb's copy, which holds only in-frame ones; the method was immunoSEQ multiplex PCR. The D gene and trimming were derived from the DNA, and the V and J assignments and clone size from that table. The sample has 30,000 to 50,000 clones, more than 65% seen once. This clone has a count of ten or more. The specimen sequenced was peripheral blood. The clonotype was recovered from a man aged 70 or older with acute or convalescent COVID-19.

For the CDR3, the DNA is TGTGCCAGCAGCTTAGGAGCGGGAGTAAGGAATGAGCAGTTCTTC. Translation: CASSLGAGVRNEQFF. The V call is TRBV7-3, the J call TRBJ2-1; 8 bases agree with TRBD2. CDR1 is SGHTA and CDR2 is FQGTGA in the germline V gene. V lost 2 bases, J lost 7 bases, and 7 bases stayed unmatched. This CDR3 has 15 residues.